One sample yielded the 9 T cell receptor beta chains listed below, sequenced in a study of OX40 agonist ivuxolimab in advanced cancers. Generated by immunoSEQ multiplex PCR, the TCRdb table keeps only in-frame clones and is missing some. The table lists approximately 61,000 clones, 80% of them singletons, with approximately 1.3% in the top ten. The material sequenced was CD4+ or CD8+ T cells sorted from blood, taken in a trial of the OX40 agonist ivuxolimab. These receptors came from an adult with an advanced solid tumor such as melanoma, head and neck, liver or kidney cancer.

This clone was seen more than once but under ten times. The J gene is TRBJ1-4, the V gene TRBV5-4; D not certain. Germline CDR1 is SGHNT and CDR2 is YYREEE (reference sequence). Trimming shortened V by 0 bases and J by 0 bases, and 9 bases separated the two germline ends. CDR3 size: 16 residues. The DNA of the CDR3 is TGTGCCAGCAGCTTGGCGGGATTGGCAACTAATGAAAAACTGTTTTTT. Amino acid sequence: CASSLAGLATNEKLFF.

The rearrangement joins TRBV18 to TRBJ2-2, with no clear D. Germline values: CDR1 KGHSH, CDR2 LQKENI. The length of the CDR3 is 14 residues. The V and J ends lost 3 bases and 1 base respectively, with 6 bases between them. In DNA form, the CDR3 reads TGTGCCAGCTCACCCTCTATGAACACCGGGGAGCTGTTTTTT. Its translation is CASSPSMNTGELFF.

This clone was found a few times. This sample includes further DNA sequences coding for the same CDR3. V is TRBV5-6 and J is TRBJ2-7; maybe TRBD1 (5 bases). The CDR3 runs to 16 residues. Trimming cost V 1 base and J 3 bases, with 17 bases left between them. From germline, CDR1 is SGHDT and CDR2 YYEEEE. Here the CDR3 DNA reads TGTGCCAGCAGCTTGTCGGCAGGGATTGGAATCTACGAGCAGTACTTC. It is translated as CASSLSAGIGIYEQYF.

The chain has TRBV5-1 and TRBJ2-7; no clear D gene. V shed 2 bases and J shed 1 base, with 13 bases lying between them. The CDR3 is 15 amino acids. Germline-derived CDR1 and CDR2 are SGHRS and YFSETQ. In DNA, the CDR3 is TGCGCCAGCAGCTTCGGTCCGGGTTCATCCTACGAGCAGTACTTC. Amino acids: CASSFGPGSSYEQYF.

This chain uses TRBV29-1 with TRBJ2-7; a weak D match, TRBD2 (6 bases). V lost 3 bases, J lost 0 bases, and 9 bases lay in between. The germline V gene has CDR1 SQVTM and CDR2 ANQGSEA. This CDR3 has 13 amino acids. This CDR3 reads CSVEVGGSYEQYF. The DNA of the CDR3 is TGCAGCGTTGAGGTCGGGGGCTCCTACGAGCAGTACTTC.

As for this clone: Sequence at one end of the junction differs from germline and may be a read error. This chain joins TRBV7-7 and TRBJ2-1, with TRBD1 identical over 8 bases. The germline CDR1 and CDR2 sequences are SSHAT and FNYEAQ (reference sequence). The CDR3 covers 13 residues. The CDR3 DNA reads TGTGCTAGCAGCCCGGGACAGGTCAATGAGCAGTTCTTC. This encodes CASSPGQVNEQFF.

The rearrangement uses TRBV7-4 and TRBJ2-1; 10 positions match TRBD2. The length of the CDR3 is 19 residues. V dropped 2 bases and J dropped 0; count of bases not matched to a gene: 10. Germline assignment: CDR1 SGHVT and CDR2 SQSDAQ. CDR3 sequence reads: CASSLNLAGALSSYNEQFF. In DNA form, the CDR3 reads TGTGCCAGCAGCTTAAACCTAGCGGGGGCTCTTAGCTCCTACAATGAGCAGTTCTTC.

This chain uses TRBV2 with TRBJ2-7; 7 bases line up with TRBD2. Per germline, CDR1 SNHLY and CDR2 FYNNEI. The CDR3 consists of 13 residues. Unmatched junction bases numbered 5, after V lost 8 bases and J lost 1 base. The CDR3 here is CASARDYSYEQYF. CDR3 nucleotides: TGTGCCAGCGCCCGGGACTATTCCTACGAGCAGTACTTC.

The CDR3 region is CASTPRIRFTDTQYF. In DNA form, the CDR3 reads TGTGCCAGCACCCCCCGGATACGATTCACAGATACGCAGTATTTT. J is TRBJ2-3 and V is TRBV2; D ambiguous. Germline CDR1 reads SNHLY; CDR2 reads FYNNEI. CDR3 size: 15 residues. V lost 7 bases, J lost 2 bases, and 16 bases lay in between.